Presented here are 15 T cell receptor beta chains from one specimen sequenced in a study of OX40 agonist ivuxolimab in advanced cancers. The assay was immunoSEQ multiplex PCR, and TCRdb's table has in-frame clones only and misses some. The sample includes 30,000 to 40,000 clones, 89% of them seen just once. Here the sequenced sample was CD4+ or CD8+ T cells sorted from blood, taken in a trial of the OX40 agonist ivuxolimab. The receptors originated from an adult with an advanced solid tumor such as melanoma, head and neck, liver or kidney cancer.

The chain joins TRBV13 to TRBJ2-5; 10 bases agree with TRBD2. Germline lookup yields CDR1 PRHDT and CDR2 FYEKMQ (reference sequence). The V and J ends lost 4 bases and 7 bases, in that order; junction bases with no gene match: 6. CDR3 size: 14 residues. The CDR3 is CASSSLAGGRTQYF. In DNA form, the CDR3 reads TGTGCCAGCAGCTCCTTAGCGGGGGGCAGGACCCAGTACTTC.

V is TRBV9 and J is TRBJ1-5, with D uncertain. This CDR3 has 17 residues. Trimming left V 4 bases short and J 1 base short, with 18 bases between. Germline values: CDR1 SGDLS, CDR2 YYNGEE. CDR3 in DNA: TGTGCCAGCAGCCCCCAACCCGACGTGGGAAGCAATCAGCCCCAGCATTTT. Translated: CASSPQPDVGSNQPQHF.

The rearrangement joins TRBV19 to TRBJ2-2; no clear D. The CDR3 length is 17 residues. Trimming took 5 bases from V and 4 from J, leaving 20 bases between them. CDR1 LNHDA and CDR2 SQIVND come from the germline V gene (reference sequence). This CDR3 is CASSQGRQNFGTGELFF. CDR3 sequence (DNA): TGTGCCAGTAGTCAAGGCCGGCAGAACTTTGGCACCGGGGAGCTGTTTTTT.

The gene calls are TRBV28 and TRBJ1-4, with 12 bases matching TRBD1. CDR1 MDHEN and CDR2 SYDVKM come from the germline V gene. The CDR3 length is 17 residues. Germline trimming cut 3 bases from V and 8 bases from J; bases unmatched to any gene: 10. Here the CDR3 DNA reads TGTGCCAGCAGTTTGTCGGGACAGGGGGCCCTTGAGGAAAAACTGTTTTTT. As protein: CASSLSGQGALEEKLFF.

The CDR3 loop is CASSETGGMIGEQFF. In DNA, the CDR3 is TGCGCCAGCAGTGAAACAGGGGGCATGATTGGTGAGCAGTTCTTC. The chain combines TRBV10-1 with TRBJ2-1; TRBD1 matches at 9 bases. The CDR3 is 15 residues long. V shed 3 bases, J shed 9 bases, and the junction held 9 bases outside the gene matches. Germline V gene sequence: CDR1 WNHNN, CDR2 SYGVQD (reference sequence).

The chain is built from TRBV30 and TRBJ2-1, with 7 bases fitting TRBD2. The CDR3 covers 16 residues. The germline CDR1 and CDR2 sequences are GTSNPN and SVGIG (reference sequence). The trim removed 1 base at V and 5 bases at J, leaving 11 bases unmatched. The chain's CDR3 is CAWSGDLWAGDNEQFF. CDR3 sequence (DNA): TGTGCCTGGAGTGGAGACCTCTGGGCGGGGGACAATGAGCAGTTCTTC.

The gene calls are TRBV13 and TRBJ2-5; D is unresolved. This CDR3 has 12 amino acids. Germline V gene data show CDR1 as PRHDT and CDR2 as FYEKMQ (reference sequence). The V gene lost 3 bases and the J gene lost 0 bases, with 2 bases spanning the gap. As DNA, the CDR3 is TGTGCCAGCAGCTTCGACCAAGAGACCCAGTACTTC. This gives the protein CASSFDQETQYF.

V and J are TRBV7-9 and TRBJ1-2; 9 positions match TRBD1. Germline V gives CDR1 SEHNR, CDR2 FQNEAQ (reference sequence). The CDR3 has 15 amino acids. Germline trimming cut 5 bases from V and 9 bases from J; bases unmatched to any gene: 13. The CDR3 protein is CASSNSGTGPGSYTF. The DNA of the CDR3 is TGTGCCAGCAGCAACTCCGGGACAGGGCCCGGGAGCTACACCTTC.

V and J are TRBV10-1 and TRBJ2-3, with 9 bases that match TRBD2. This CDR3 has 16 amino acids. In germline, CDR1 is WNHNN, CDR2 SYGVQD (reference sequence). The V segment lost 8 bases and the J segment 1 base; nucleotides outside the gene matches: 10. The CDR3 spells CASRPGTSFCTDTQYF. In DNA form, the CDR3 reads TGCGCCAGCCGGCCTGGGACTAGCTTTTGCACAGATACGCAGTATTTT.

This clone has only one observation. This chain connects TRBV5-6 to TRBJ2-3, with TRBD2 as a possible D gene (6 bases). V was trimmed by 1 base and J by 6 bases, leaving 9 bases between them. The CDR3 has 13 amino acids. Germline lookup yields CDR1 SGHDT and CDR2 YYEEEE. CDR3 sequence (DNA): TGTGCCAGCAGCTTGCTGGAGGGGGATACGCAGTATTTT. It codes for CASSLLEGDTQYF.

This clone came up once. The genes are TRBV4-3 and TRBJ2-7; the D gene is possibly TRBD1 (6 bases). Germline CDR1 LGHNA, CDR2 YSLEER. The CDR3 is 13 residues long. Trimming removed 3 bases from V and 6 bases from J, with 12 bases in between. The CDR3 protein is CASSQLTGSEQYF. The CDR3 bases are TGCGCCAGCAGCCAGCTAACAGGGTCCGAGCAGTACTTC.

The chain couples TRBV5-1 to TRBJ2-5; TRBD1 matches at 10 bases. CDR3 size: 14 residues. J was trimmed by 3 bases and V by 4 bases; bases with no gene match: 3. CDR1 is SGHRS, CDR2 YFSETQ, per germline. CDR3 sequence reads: CASSTGQGKETQYF. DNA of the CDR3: TGCGCCAGCAGCACGGGACAGGGGAAAGAGACCCAGTACTTC. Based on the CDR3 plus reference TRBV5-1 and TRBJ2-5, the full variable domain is KAGVTQTPRYLIKTRGQQVTLSCSPISGHRSVSWYQQTPGQGLQFLFEYFSETQRNKGNFPGRFSGRQFSNSRSEMNVSTLELGDSALYLCASSTGQGKETQYFGPGTRLLVL.

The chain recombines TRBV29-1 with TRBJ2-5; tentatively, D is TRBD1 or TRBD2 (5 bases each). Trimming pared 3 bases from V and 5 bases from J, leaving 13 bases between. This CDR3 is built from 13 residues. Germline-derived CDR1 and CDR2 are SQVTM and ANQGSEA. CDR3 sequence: CSVDVEGMETQYF. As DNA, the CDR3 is TGCAGCGTTGATGTTGAGGGGATGGAGACCCAGTACTTC.

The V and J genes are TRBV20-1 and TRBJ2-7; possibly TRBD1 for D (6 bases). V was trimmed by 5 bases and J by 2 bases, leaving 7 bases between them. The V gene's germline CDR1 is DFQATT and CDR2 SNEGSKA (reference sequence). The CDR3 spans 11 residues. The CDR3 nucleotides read TGCAGTGCTGGACAGCCCTACGAGCAGTACTTC. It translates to CSAGQPYEQYF.

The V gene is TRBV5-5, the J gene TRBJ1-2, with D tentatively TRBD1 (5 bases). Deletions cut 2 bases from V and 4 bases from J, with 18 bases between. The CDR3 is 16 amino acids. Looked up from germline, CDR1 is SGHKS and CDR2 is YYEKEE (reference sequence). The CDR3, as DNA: TGTGCCAGCAGCTTATTACGGGACGGCCGTTTCTATGGCTACACCTTC. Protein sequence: CASSLLRDGRFYGYTF.